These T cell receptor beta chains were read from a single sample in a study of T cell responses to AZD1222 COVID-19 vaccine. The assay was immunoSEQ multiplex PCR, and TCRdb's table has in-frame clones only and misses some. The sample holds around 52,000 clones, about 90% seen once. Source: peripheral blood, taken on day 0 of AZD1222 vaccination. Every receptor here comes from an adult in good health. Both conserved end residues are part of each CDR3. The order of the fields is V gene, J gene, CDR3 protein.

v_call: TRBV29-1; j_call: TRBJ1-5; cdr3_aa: CSVGPSADQPQHF
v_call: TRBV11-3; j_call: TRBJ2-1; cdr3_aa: CASSLGGGRAINEQFF
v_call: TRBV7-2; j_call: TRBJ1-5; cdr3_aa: CASSLPSGDSNQPQHF
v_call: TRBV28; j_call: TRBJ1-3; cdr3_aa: CASILSLAGNTIYF
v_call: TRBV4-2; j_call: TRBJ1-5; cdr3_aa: CASSQDRGRVGPQHF
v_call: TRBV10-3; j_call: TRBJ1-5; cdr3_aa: CAISVDRGNQPQHF
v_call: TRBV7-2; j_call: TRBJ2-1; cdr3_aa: CASSLPLAPQFF
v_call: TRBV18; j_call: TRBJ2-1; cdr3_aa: CASSPTTGGVGYNEQFF
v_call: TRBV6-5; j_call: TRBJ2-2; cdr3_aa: CASRISWAGELFF
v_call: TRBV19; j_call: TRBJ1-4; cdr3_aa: CASSIVFFEPPTNEKLFF
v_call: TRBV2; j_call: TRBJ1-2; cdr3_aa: CASSYARSGYTF
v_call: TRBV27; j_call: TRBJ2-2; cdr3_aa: CASRGQLGTGELFF
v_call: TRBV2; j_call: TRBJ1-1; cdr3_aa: CASSSSGGRNTEAFF
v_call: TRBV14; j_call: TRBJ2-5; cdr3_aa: CASSQARSVQETQYF
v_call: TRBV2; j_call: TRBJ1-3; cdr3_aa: CASSAIGSGNTIYF
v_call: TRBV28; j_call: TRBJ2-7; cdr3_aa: CASSLRQSLSYEQYF
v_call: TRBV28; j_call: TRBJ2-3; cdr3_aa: CASRTGTGDADTQYF
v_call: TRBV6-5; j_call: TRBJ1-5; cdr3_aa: CASSPRTGGIQPQHF
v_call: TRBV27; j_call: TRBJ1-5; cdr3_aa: CASSLEGRGNQPQHF
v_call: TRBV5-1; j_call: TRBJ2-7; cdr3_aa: CASSLQDAYEQYF
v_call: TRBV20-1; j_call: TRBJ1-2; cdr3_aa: CSASVGANYGYTF
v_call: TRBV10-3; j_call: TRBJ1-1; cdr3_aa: CAIRDKQGGNTEAFF
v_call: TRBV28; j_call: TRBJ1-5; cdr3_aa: CASTGNLYSNQPQHF
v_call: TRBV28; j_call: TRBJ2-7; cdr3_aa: CASSDIRGPAFKYEQYF
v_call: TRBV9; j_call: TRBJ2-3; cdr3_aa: CASSPQTDTQYF
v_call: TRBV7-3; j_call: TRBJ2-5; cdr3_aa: CASSPLPTGLETQYF
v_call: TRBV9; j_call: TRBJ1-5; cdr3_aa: CASSVGTGGSQPQHF
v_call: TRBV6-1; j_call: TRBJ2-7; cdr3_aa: CASSEIGTGLTYASYEQYF
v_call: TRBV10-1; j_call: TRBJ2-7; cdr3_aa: CAKTAIYEQYF
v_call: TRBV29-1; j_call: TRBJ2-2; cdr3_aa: CSVVFHQTGELFF
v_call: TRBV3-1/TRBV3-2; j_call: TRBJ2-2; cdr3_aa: CASSQDLGQGLTGELFF
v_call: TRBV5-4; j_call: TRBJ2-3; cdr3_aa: CASSETSGSTDTQYF
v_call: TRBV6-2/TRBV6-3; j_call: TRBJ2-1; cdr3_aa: CASSYRGEQFF
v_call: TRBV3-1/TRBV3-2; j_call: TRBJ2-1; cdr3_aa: CASSQFLAGERFF
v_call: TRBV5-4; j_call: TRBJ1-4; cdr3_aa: CASSRDRGSNEKLFF
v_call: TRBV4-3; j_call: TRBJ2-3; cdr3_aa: CASSQVKRGDTQYF
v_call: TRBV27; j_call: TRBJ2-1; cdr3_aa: CASSLWTSGDNEQFF
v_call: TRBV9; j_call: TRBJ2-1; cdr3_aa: CASSPRSEYNEQFF
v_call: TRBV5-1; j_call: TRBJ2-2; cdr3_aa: CASSPRDLAGEAGELFF
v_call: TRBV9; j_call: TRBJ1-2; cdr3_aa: CASSGGEADGRSPNYGYTF
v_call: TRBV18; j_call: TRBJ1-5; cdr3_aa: CASSSDRRHQPQHF
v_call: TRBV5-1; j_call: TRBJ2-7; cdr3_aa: CASSTGASYEQYF
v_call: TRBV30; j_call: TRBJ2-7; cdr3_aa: CASRWTGMYEQYF
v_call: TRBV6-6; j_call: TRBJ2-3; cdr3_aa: CASSLFWSSGSPDTQYF
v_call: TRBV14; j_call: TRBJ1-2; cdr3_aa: CASSQATGTGGRNYGYTF
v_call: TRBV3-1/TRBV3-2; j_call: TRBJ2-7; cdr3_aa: CASSYSGQGTDEQYF
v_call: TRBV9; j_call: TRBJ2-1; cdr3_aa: CASSAGPGSGEQFF
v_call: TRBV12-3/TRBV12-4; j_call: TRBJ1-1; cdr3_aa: CASIMGRGLEAFF
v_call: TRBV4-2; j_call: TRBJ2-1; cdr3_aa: CASSQDYNEQFF
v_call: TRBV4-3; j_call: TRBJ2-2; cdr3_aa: CASSQEVADRAYGELFF
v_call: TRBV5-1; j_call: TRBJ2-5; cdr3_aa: CASSPNSGRARETQYF
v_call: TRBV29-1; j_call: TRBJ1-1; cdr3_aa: CSVGRTGIMLENTEAFF
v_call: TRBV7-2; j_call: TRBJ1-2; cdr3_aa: CASSAYPSPDRVYGYGYTF